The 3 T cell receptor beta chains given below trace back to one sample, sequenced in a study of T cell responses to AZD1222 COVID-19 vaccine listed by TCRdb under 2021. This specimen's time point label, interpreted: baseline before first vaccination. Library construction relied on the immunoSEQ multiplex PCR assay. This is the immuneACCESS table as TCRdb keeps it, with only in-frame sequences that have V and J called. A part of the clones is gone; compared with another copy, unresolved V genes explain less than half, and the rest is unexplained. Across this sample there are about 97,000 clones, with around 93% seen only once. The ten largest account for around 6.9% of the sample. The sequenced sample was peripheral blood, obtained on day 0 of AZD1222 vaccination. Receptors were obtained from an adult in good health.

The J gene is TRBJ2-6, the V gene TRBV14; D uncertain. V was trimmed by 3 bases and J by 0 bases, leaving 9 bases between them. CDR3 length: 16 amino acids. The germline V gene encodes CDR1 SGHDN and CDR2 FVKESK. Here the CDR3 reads CASSHPRVSGANVLTF. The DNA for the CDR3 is TGTGCCAGCAGCCACCCCCGGGTCTCTGGGGCCAACGTCCTGACTTTC. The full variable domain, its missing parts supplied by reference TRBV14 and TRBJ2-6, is EAGVTQFPSHSVIEKGQTVTLRCDPISGHDNLYWYRRVMGKEIKFLLHFVKESKQDESGMPNNRFLAERTGGTYSTLKVQPAELEDSGVYFCASSHPRVSGANVLTFGAGSRLTVL.

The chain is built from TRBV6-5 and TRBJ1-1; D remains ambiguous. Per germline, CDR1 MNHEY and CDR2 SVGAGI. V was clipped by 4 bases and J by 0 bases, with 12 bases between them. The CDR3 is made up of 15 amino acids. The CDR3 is CASSSNSIMNTEAFF. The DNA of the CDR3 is TGTGCCAGCAGTTCCAACAGCATCATGAACACTGAAGCTTTCTTT.

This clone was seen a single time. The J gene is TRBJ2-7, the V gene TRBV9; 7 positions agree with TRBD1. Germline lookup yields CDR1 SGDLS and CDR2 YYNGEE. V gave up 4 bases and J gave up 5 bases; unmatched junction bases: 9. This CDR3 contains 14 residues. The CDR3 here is CASSPSTGFHEQYF. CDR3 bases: TGTGCCAGCAGCCCCTCGACAGGGTTCCACGAGCAGTACTTC.